This T cell receptor (beta chain) originates from a study of somatic mutations in cytotoxic T cells in rheumatoid arthritis. Study summary: Blood from the patient (approximately 30 ml EDTA) was drawn right after diagnosis, pretreatment.

Method: immunoSEQ multiplex PCR; TCRdb's copy keeps in-frame clones and lacks some. The data show over 15,000 clones, 60% to 85% seen once. The TCR comes from an adult with rheumatoid arthritis. Sequencing used CD8+ T cells sorted from blood.

CDR3 nucleotides: TGTGCCAGCAGCGTGAGGGGAGACTACGAGCAGTACTTC. Its translation: CASSVRGDYEQYF. The V gene is TRBV7-2, the J gene TRBJ2-7; D is tentatively TRBD1 or TRBD2 (5 bases each). CDR1 is SGHTA and CDR2 is FQGNSA in the germline V gene. V was trimmed by 5 bases and J by 3 bases, leaving 11 bases between them. The CDR3 runs 13 residues. Drawing the rest from reference TRBV7-2 and TRBJ2-7, the complete variable domain is GAGVSQSPSNKVTEKGKDVELRCDPISGHTALYWYRQSLGQGLEFLIYFQGNSAPDKSGLPSDRFSAERTGGSVSTLTIQRTQQEDSAVYLCASSVRGDYEQYFGPGTRLTVT.